One sample yielded the 22 T cell receptor delta chains listed below, sequenced in a study of gammadelta T cells in human blood (dated by TCRdb to the early 2020s). Receptor amplification or capture employed RT-PCR. The sequencer listed for this sample is Illumina MiSeq. TCRdb reprocessed the public data with the CATT caller; entries with the same nucleotide sequence were combined afterwards. This sample has 720 or so delta-chain clones in its table, and around 60% of those were observed once. The top ten clones comprise around 30% of the sample. The sequencing input was Vgamma9Vdelta2 gamma-delta T cells from cord blood. These receptors originate from a newborn.

On this clone itself: A read error likely explains this, since a far larger clone differs by one base. V gene TRDV2 combines with J gene TRDJ1; 11 nucleotides agree with TRDD3. CDR1 is GEAIGNYY and CDR2 is EKD in the germline V gene. The V and J ends lost 0 bases and 4 bases, in that order; junction bases with no gene match: 3. This CDR3 is 15 amino acids long. CDR3 DNA sequence: TGTGCCTGTGACACCTGGGGGATACGAGGCGATAAACTCATCTTT. This encodes CACDTWGIRGDKLIF.

A remark on this clone: Only one base separates this from a far larger clonotype, so it likely reflects a read error. Other DNA sequences from this sample encode an identical CDR3 as well. This chain links TRDV1 with TRDJ1; 7 bases align to TRDD3. The CDR3 spans 18 residues. In germline, CDR1 is TSWWSYY, CDR2 QGS. CDR3 amino acids: CALGEQDPPVLGRDKLIF. The CDR3 DNA reads as TGTGCTCTCGGGGAACAGGATCCACCTGTACTGGGGAGAGATAAACTCATCTTT.

By share of the sample, this clone is medium-sized. The sample carries other DNA sequences with the same CDR3. The V and J genes are TRDV2 and TRDJ3; 8 bases are a match to TRDD3. J lost 0 bases, V lost 0 bases, and 12 bases had no gene match. The CDR3 runs to 21 residues. CDR1 is GEAIGNYY, CDR2 EKD, per germline. CDR3 residues: CACDTVLGATVSSWDTRQMFF. As DNA, the CDR3 is TGTGCCTGTGACACCGTACTGGGGGCCACTGTAAGCTCCTGGGACACCCGACAGATGTTTTTC.

This clone is labeled as medium-sized (0.01 to 0.1%). With only one base between it and a far larger clone, this is likely a read error. The rearrangement uses TRDV2 and TRDJ2; perhaps TRDD3 as D (6 bases). The CDR3 loop spans 14 amino acids. Germline V CDR1 and CDR2: GEAIGNYY, EKD. CDR3 residues: CACDTWGLTAHLFF. In DNA, the CDR3 is TGTGCCTGTGACACCTGGGGATTGACAGCACATCTCTTCTTT.

Of note for this clone: It differs at one base from a far larger clone, so likely a read error. Other DNA sequences in this sample translate to the same CDR3. V and J are TRDV2 and TRDJ3; 8 bases fit TRDD3. The germline CDR1 and CDR2 sequences are GEAIGNYY and EKD. CDR3 size: 16 residues. The CDR3 region has the DNA TGTGCCTGTGACGGGGGGATAAGCTGGGACACACGACAGATGTTTTTC. Its protein is CACDGGISWDTRQMFF.

In the case of this clone: A far larger clone is only one base removed, so a read error is likely. At the DNA level, this CDR3 is encoded by other sequences in the same sample as well. The rearrangement uses TRDV2 and TRDJ1, with D tentatively TRDD3 (6 bases). Trimming left V 3 bases short and J 1 base short, with 17 bases between. The CDR3 loop spans 16 amino acids. Germline-derived CDR1 and CDR2 are GEAIGNYY and EKD. The CDR3: CACDAGILGLTDKLIF. As DNA, the CDR3 is TGTGCCTGTGACGCCGGTATACTGGGCCTCACCGATAAACTCATCTTT.

Comments on this clone: A read error is likely here: a far larger clone is one base away. The chain recombines TRDV2 with TRDJ3; 13 nucleotides agree with TRDD3. The germline V gene encodes CDR1 GEAIGNYY and CDR2 EKD. The CDR3 length is 19 residues. The CDR3 nucleotides are TGTGCCTGTGACTATACTGGGGGATACGCCTCCTGGGACATCCGACAGATGTTTTTC. This sequence encodes CACDYTGGYASWDIRQMFF.

This clone was detected only a few times. It differs at one base from a far larger clone, so likely a read error. The same CDR3 can be traced to other DNA sequences in this sample. The J gene is TRDJ3, the V gene TRDV2; 11 bases agree with TRDD3. Germline V lookup: CDR1 GEAIGNYY, CDR2 EKD. The CDR3 sequence is 19 residues long. The CDR3 sequence is CACDPLWGIRSWDTRQMFF. CDR3 in DNA: TGTGCCTGTGATCCTTTATGGGGGATACGCTCCTGGGACACACGACAGATGTTTTTC.

About this clone itself: A much larger clone lies one base from this, so it may be a read error. Other DNA sequences in the sample encode the same CDR3. The rearrangement joins TRDV2 to TRDJ3; D remains ambiguous. Germline values: CDR1 GEAIGNYY, CDR2 EKD. This CDR3 comprises 17 residues. CDR3 in amino acids: CACDTARGKWDTRQMFF. CDR3 DNA sequence: TGTGCCTGTGACACCGCCCGGGGTAAGTGGGACACTCGACAGATGTTTTTC.

As regards this clone: Since a far larger clone is one base different, this is likely a read error. The rearrangement uses TRDV2 and TRDJ3; 9 nucleotides agree with TRDD3. From germline, CDR1 is GEAIGNYY and CDR2 EKD. The CDR3 length is 18 residues. The CDR3, as DNA: TGTGCCTGTGACACCGTGCCCGGGGGATACTGGGACATCCGACAGATGTTTTTC. Its protein is CACDTVPGGYWDIRQMFF.

Worth noting for this clone: Since a far larger clone is one base different, this is likely a read error. The gene calls are TRDV2 and TRDJ3, with D perhaps TRDD3 (5 bases). Deletions cut 0 bases from V and 0 bases from J, with 8 bases between. CDR1 is GEAIGNYY and CDR2 is EKD in the germline V gene. CDR3 length: 17 amino acids. The CDR3 region has the DNA TGTGCCTGTGACACCACGGGGAGCTCCTGGGACACCCGACAGATGTTTTTC. Encoded protein: CACDTTGSSWDTRQMFF.

Judged by abundance, this clone is hyperexpanded (1% or more). This same CDR3 is encoded by further DNA sequences in the sample. The V call is TRDV2, the J call TRDJ3, with 13 nucleotides matching TRDD3. The CDR3 totals 19 residues. Germline-derived CDR1 and CDR2 are GEAIGNYY and EKD. J gave up 0 bases and V 3 bases, and 4 bases lay outside the gene matches. CDR3 sequence: CACDYTGGYASWDTRQMFF. For the CDR3, the DNA is TGTGCCTGTGACTATACTGGGGGATACGCCTCCTGGGACACCCGACAGATGTTTTTC.

Of note for this clone: A much more abundant neighbour one base away suggests this may be a read error. The genes are TRDV2 and TRDJ3; 11 nucleotides align to TRDD3. Germline-derived CDR1 and CDR2 are GEAIGNYY and EKD. The CDR3 is 19 amino acids. CDR3 sequence: CAWDLIGGYGPWDTRQMFF. The CDR3 region has the DNA TGTGCCTGGGACTTAATTGGGGGATACGGGCCCTGGGACACTCGACAGATGTTTTTC.

Remarks on this clone: The likely explanation is a read error, given a far larger clone one base away. The chain is built from TRDV2 and TRDJ1, with 13 positions matching TRDD3. The CDR3 runs 16 residues. The V and J ends lost 3 bases and 0 bases, in that order; junction bases with no gene match: 3. Germline V gene data show CDR1 as GEAIGNYY and CDR2 as EKD. The CDR3 is CACDALGDTYTDKLIF. DNA for the CDR3: TGTGCCTGTGACGCACTGGGGGATACGTACACCGATAAACTCATCTTT.

In regard to this clone: This likely came from a read error, as a far larger clone is one base away. Other DNA sequences in the same sample also yield this CDR3. This chain uses TRDV2 with TRDJ1; D unclear. V lost 7 bases and J lost 5, with 16 bases in between. Per germline, CDR1 GEAIGNYY and CDR2 EKD. The CDR3 is 13 residues long. The CDR3 protein is CAWRVYGTDKLIF. The CDR3 nucleotides are TGTGCCTGGCGCGTGTACGGCACAGATAAACTCATCTTT.

About this clone itself: A far bigger clonotype differs at one base, so this is likely a read error. The sample holds other DNA sequences that translate to the same CDR3. This chain joins TRDV2 and TRDJ1; 8 positions agree with TRDD3. Germline V CDR1 and CDR2: GEAIGNYY, EKD. The CDR3 covers 18 residues. CDR3 protein: CACDTRGGGFLYTDKLIF. DNA of the CDR3: TGTGCCTGTGACACCAGGGGTGGGGGATTCCTGTACACTGATAAACTCATCTTT.

The sample holds a few counts of this clone. A read error is likely here: a far larger clone is one base away. This rearrangement joins TRDV2 to TRDJ1, with 9 nucleotides matching TRDD3. Trimming took 9 bases from V and 3 from J; bases not matched to a gene: 7. The CDR3 extends over 13 amino acids. Germline V gene lookup returns CDR1 GEAIGNYY and CDR2 EKD. As DNA, the CDR3 is TGTGCCACAACGGGGATACGACCCGATAAACTCATCTTT. As protein: CATTGIRPDKLIF.

This clone has more than one count but fewer than ten. This sequence is one base from a far larger clone and is likely a read error. The chain has TRDV2 and TRDJ1; 8 bases are a match to TRDD3. The germline gives CDR1 GEAIGNYY, CDR2 EKD. Losses at the gene ends were 3 bases for V and 0 bases for J; bases not matched to a gene: 14. CDR3 length: 18 residues. CDR3 nucleotides: TGTGCCTGTGACCCCCTTGTTACTGGGGGTATGTACACCGATAAACTCATCTTT. This sequence encodes CACDPLVTGGMYTDKLIF.

A remark on this clone: A far larger clone is just one base off, so this is likely a read error. This rearrangement joins TRDV2 to TRDJ1; 10 positions agree with TRDD3. Germline V gives CDR1 GEAIGNYY, CDR2 EKD. The CDR3 loop spans 18 amino acids. The CDR3 is CACDTVGGIRKYTDNLIF. In nucleotides, the CDR3 is TGTGCCTGTGATACTGTGGGGGGGATACGCAAGTACACCGATAACCTCATCTTT.

This clone has a handful of counts. A much bigger clone sits one base away, suggesting this may be a read error. Other DNA sequences within the sample encode an identical CDR3. The chain links TRDV2 to TRDJ3; 12 bases align to TRDD3. Germline V gene sequence: CDR1 GEAIGNYY, CDR2 EKD. This CDR3 contains 20 residues. As DNA, the CDR3 is TGTGCCTGTGACAAAATCACTGGGGGATACTTCTCCTGGGACACACGACAGATGTTTTTC. This translates into CACDKITGGYFSWDTRQMFF.

About this clone: This sequence is one base from a far larger clone and is likely a read error. Within the sample, other DNA sequences also encode this same CDR3. This sequence joins TRDV2 and TRDJ1, with TRDD3 identical over 12 bases. Germline trimming cut 3 bases from V and 0 bases from J; bases unmatched to any gene: 4. The germline V gene encodes CDR1 GEAIGNYY and CDR2 EKD. The CDR3 totals 16 residues. The CDR3 sequence is CACDVLGDTYTDKLIF. The CDR3 DNA is TGTGCCTGTGACGTACTGGGGGATACATACACCGATAAACTCATCTTT.

This clone was seen more than once but under ten times. A far larger clone is a single base away, which makes a read error likely. The gene calls are TRDV2 and TRDJ3; D may be TRDD3 (5 bases). The CDR3 spans 19 residues. The V gene's germline CDR1 is GEAIGNYY and CDR2 EKD. Written as DNA, the CDR3 is TGTGCCTGTGACAAACCCCCTCCCTCAAGCTCCTGGGTCACCCGACAGATGTTTTTC. It is translated as CACDKPPPSSSWVTRQMFF.